This T cell receptor (beta chain) was found in a study of blood T cell repertoires in COVID-19. Study information: Samples came from the United States, Italy and Spain, spanning acute and convalescent COVID-19.

Germline values: CDR1 SNHLY, CDR2 FYNNEI. The CDR3 has 12 residues. Trimming stripped 8 bases from V and 2 bases from J, with 10 bases between. As originally analysed: Nucleated cell number was recorded as an estimate derived from reference gene primer amplification. Method: immunoSEQ multiplex PCR; TCRdb's copy keeps in-frame clones and lacks some. D and trimming were read from the DNA, whereas the V and J calls and clone size are those reported in that table. The sample records 95,000 to 130,000 clones, 70% to 90% being singletons. In this sample, this clone turned up a few times. The TCR comes from a man under 40 with acute or convalescent COVID-19. The V and J genes are TRBV2 and TRBJ2-7; TRBD2 is a possible D gene (6 bases). The sequencing input was peripheral blood. DNA of the CDR3: TGTGCCAGCTGGAGGGGCCCCTACGAGCAGTACTTC. Protein sequence: CASWRGPYEQYF.